The clone carrying this T cell receptor beta chain was detected only a few times. The antigen remains undetermined. Treatment noted: roughly 11-day PBMC culture with coronavirus spike peptide pools or control peptides (ViraFEST assay). Gathering of the CD4+ T cells, from the unexposed donor, took place before the COVID-19 pandemic (2011-2018). Negative selection yielded CD4+ T cells from day-10 cultures. The Oncomine TCR Beta short-read assay sequenced DNA from cultured CD4+ T cells. Genomic DNA was drawn out of CD4+ T cells grown in culture. MiXCR, run by TCRdb on the PCR reads, gives a single entry per CDR3 protein. The sample lists roughly 9,000 distinct CDR3 sequences; 30% to 35% were seen once. The CDR3 spans 11 residues. In germline, CDR1 is MNHEY, CDR2 SVGEGT. V was cut by 7 bases and J by 9 bases, with 10 bases left in between. This sample was included in a study of vaccination and CD4 T cells after COVID-19. Study-wide background: Recovered patients in the cohort numbered six men and four women, two of them Hispanic. From HCoV-229E, HCoV-OC43, HCoV-NL63 and SARS-CoV-2, overlapping spike peptides were used to stimulate the cells.

Study-wide results and limits: Spike mono-reactive status applied to 304 of 307 vaccine-specific clones in convalescent patients.

The material sequenced was CD4+ T cells from blood, cultured in vitro. The rearrangement uses TRBV6-2 or TRBV6-3 and TRBJ2-1; a weak D match, TRBD2 (6 bases). This sequence originates from a human donor in good health. In DNA form, the CDR3 reads TGTGCCAGCACTAACGGGGGTGAGCAGTTCTTC. Translated, it gives CASTNGGEQFF.